The next 17 T cell receptor beta chains were all read from a single sample in a study of T cell repertoires in cytomegalovirus infection. For these TCRs, the target antigens are not known. TCRdb re-called the reads through MiXCR, storing one row per CDR3 protein. Of about 78,000 distinct CDR3 sequences listed, 35% to 45% are singletons. The input for sequencing was CD8+ T cells from cultured PBMCs, taken from culture after CMV antigen stimulation. These receptor sequences come from a human donor in good health (CMV status not recorded). Some clones in this sample may be carry-over from other donors' samples.

The J gene is TRBJ2-3, the V gene TRBV7-2; 10 bases fit TRBD2. With 3 bases clipped from V and 2 bases from J, the junction kept 2 bases outside the gene matches. The CDR3 has 15 residues. The germline V gene has CDR1 SGHTA and CDR2 FQGNSA. The CDR3 DNA sequence: TGTGCCAGCAGCTTTACTAGCGGGGCCACAGATACGCAGTATTTT. Its protein product is CASSFTSGATDTQYF.

The chain carries TRBV7-6 and TRBJ2-7; D perhaps matches TRBD1 (7 bases). This CDR3 region has 15 residues. Per germline, CDR1 SGHVS and CDR2 FNYEAQ. Trimming took off 5 bases at V and 4 bases at J, with 18 bases between the two ends. The CDR3 reads CASSPSEGAGYEQYF. The CDR3 coding sequence is TGTGCCAGCAGCCCTAGCGAGGGGGCGGGGTACGAGCAGTACTTC.

V usage is TRBV20-1 and J usage is TRBJ1-1; a weak D match, TRBD1 (5 bases). V lost 3 bases, J lost 1 base, and 12 bases lay in between. Germline values: CDR1 DFQATT, CDR2 SNEGSKA (reference sequence). The CDR3 length is 14 residues. The CDR3, as DNA: TGCAGTGCTAGCCGGCAGGGAGAGAACACTGAAGCTTTCTTT. It is translated as CSASRQGENTEAFF.

The chain is built from TRBV7-2 and TRBJ2-5, with D unresolved. With 6 bases removed from V and 3 bases from J, the gap between germline ends came to 5 bases. The CDR3 runs 11 residues. Looked up from germline, CDR1 is SGHTA and CDR2 is FQGNSA. The CDR3 loop reads CASRKKETQYF. CDR3 DNA sequence: TGTGCCAGCAGGAAGAAAGAGACCCAGTACTTC.

The chain combines TRBV19 with TRBJ2-3; D perhaps matches TRBD2 (6 bases). Trimming removed 4 bases from V and 0 bases from J, with 14 bases in between. The CDR3 runs 16 residues. From germline, CDR1 is LNHDA and CDR2 SQIVND (reference sequence). The CDR3 loop is CASSKRTGESTDTQYF. For the CDR3, the DNA is TGTGCCAGTAGTAAGAGGACGGGGGAAAGCACAGATACGCAGTATTTT. Using reference TRBV19 and TRBJ2-3 for the parts outside the CDR3, the full variable domain is DGGITQSPKYLFRKEGQNVTLSCEQNLNHDAMYWYRQDPGQGLRLIYYSQIVNDFQKGDIAEGYSVSREKKESFPLTVTSAQKNPTAFYLCASSKRTGESTDTQYFGPGTRLTVL.

This sequence joins TRBV27 and TRBJ2-3, with 8 positions matching TRBD1. V lost 6 bases and J lost 5; bases outside the gene matches: 7. The germline CDR1 and CDR2 sequences are MNHEY and SMNVEV (reference sequence). This CDR3 comprises 14 residues. The CDR3 spells CASRSDRGEDTQYF. The DNA of the CDR3 is TGTGCCAGCAGATCCGACAGGGGCGAAGATACGCAGTATTTT.

J is TRBJ1-5 and V is TRBV7-2, with D possibly TRBD1 on 5 matching bases. Trimming stripped 3 bases from V and 2 bases from J, with 8 bases between. The CDR3 contains 14 residues. The germline CDR1 and CDR2 sequences are SGHTA and FQGNSA. DNA for the CDR3: TGTGCCAGCAGCTTTCCGGGGGGCAATCAGCCCCAGCATTTT. Protein product: CASSFPGGNQPQHF.

The chain has TRBV19 and TRBJ2-3; 8 nucleotides agree with TRBD2. Losses at the gene ends were 3 bases for V and 4 bases for J; bases not matched to a gene: 9. CDR3 size: 16 residues. Germline V gene data show CDR1 as LNHDA and CDR2 as SQIVND (reference sequence). CDR3 in amino acids: CASSISGGRFADTQYF. DNA of the CDR3: TGTGCCAGTAGTATTTCGGGGGGGCGCTTCGCAGATACGCAGTATTTT.

The chain combines TRBV2 with TRBJ2-6, with D maybe TRBD2 (5 bases). Germline V gives CDR1 SNHLY, CDR2 FYNNEI. The V end was cut by 2 bases, the J end by 0 bases, with 14 bases between. The CDR3 is 18 amino acids. The CDR3 spells CASSERHGVISGANVLTF. In DNA form, the CDR3 reads TGTGCCAGCAGTGAACGACACGGGGTAATCTCTGGGGCCAACGTCCTGACTTTC.

This clonotype was observed a few times. The chain has TRBV9 and TRBJ2-2, with 7 bases identical to TRBD1. Per the germline V gene, CDR1 is SGDLS and CDR2 is YYNGEE. Germline trimming cut 2 bases from V and 0 bases from J; bases unmatched to any gene: 4. CDR3 length equals 16 residues. CDR3 in DNA: TGTGCCAGCAGCGTGTTTCAGGGGGCGAACACCGGGGAGCTGTTTTTT. Its protein product is CASSVFQGANTGELFF.

This chain uses TRBV9 with TRBJ2-2; 9 nucleotides line up with TRBD1. In germline, CDR1 is SGDLS, CDR2 YYNGEE. The CDR3 has 16 amino acids. The ends lost 4 bases at V and 2 bases at J; junction bases unmatched: 6. CDR3 coding DNA: TGTGCCAGCAGCCCACGGGGACAGGGAAACACCGGGGAGCTGTTTTTT. It codes for CASSPRGQGNTGELFF.

V usage is TRBV25-1 and J usage is TRBJ2-1, with D possibly called TRBD1 or TRBD2 (5 bases each). V shed 3 bases and J shed 1 base, with 19 bases lying between them. Germline CDR1 and CDR2: MGHDK and SYGVNS. The CDR3 extends over 18 amino acids. The CDR3 loop reads CASSDPVRVGVSYNEQFF. In DNA, the CDR3 is TGTGCCAGCAGTGATCCGGTCCGGGTGGGGGTTTCCTACAATGAGCAGTTCTTC.

The J gene is TRBJ1-2, the V gene TRBV25-1, with D tentatively TRBD1 (6 bases). This CDR3 contains 15 residues. V was shortened by 6 bases and J by 0 bases, with 14 bases between the two germline ends. The V gene's germline CDR1 is MGHDK and CDR2 SYGVNS. As DNA, the CDR3 is TGTGCCAGCAGGAAGGGGAGGACAGCTAACTATGGCTACACCTTC. Encoded protein: CASRKGRTANYGYTF.

This clonotype was counted many times. The chain is built from TRBV7-8 and TRBJ2-2; TRBD2 agrees at 11 bases. The trim removed 4 bases at V and 4 bases at J, leaving 20 bases unmatched. Germline CDR1 SGHVS, CDR2 FQNEAQ. The CDR3 has 21 amino acids. In DNA form, the CDR3 reads TGTGCCAGCAGCTCCGAACTAGCGGGGGCGACCTCAATTTCAGGCACCGGGGAGCTGTTTTTT. Its translation: CASSSELAGATSISGTGELFF.

The V call is TRBV27, the J call TRBJ2-7, with no clear D. V lost 5 bases to trimming and J lost 2 bases, with 10 bases between them. Germline lookup yields CDR1 MNHEY and CDR2 SMNVEV (reference sequence). The CDR3 contains 13 residues. CDR3 region: CASSNGPTYEQYF. CDR3 coding DNA: TGTGCCAGCAGTAACGGGCCAACCTACGAGCAGTACTTC.

V and J are TRBV29-1 and TRBJ2-7; TRBD1 agrees at 8 bases. Trimming removed 7 bases from V and 0 bases from J; junction bases left unmatched: 5. Germline V CDR1 and CDR2: SQVTM, ANQGSEA. The CDR3 runs to 13 residues. The CDR3 DNA follows: TGCAGCGCTGGGACAGGCCGCTCCTACGAGCAGTACTTC. This translates into CSAGTGRSYEQYF.

This rearrangement joins TRBV7-9 to TRBJ2-1; 8 bases fit TRBD2. The CDR3 is 14 residues long. From germline, CDR1 is SEHNR and CDR2 FQNEAQ (reference sequence). Unmatched junction bases numbered 9, after V lost 6 bases and J lost 8 bases. As DNA, the CDR3 is TGTGCCAGCAGTAGTCGGGGGGGACGTTATGAGCAGTTCTTC. Translation gives CASSSRGGRYEQFF.